A selection of T cell receptor beta chains follows, all from one sample in a study of siplizumab effects on memory and regulatory T cells. Using immunoSEQ multiplex PCR, the repertoire was profiled, and TCRdb retains in-frame clones only, with some absent. In the table there are over 70,000 clones, more than 85% of which are singletons. The specimen was CD8+ T cells sorted from blood. These receptors were obtained from a human donor in good health. CDR3s include the opening cysteine and the closing phenylalanine or tryptophan. Each record gives: J gene, CDR3 length, clone size, V gene, D gene, CDR3 protein, CDR3 DNA. The D gene is left open where the match is weak. Not every row has a clone size; where given, it reads once, few, many or a size class.

>TRBJ2-5|16|.|TRBV9|TRBD2
CASSVVPSGYQETQYF
TGTGCCAGCAGCGTAGTACCTAGCGGGTACCAAGAGACCCAGTACTTC
>TRBJ2-7|15|once|TRBV7-2|TRBD1
CASSQDRVSSYEQYF
TGTGCCAGCAGCCAGGACAGGGTCTCCTCCTACGAGCAGTACTTC
>TRBJ2-3|13|.|TRBV9|.
CASSVSESDTQYF
TGTGCCAGCAGCGTATCGGAAAGCGATACGCAGTATTTT
>TRBJ1-2|16|.|TRBV28|TRBD1
CASSFHRTGATSGYTF
TGTGCCAGCAGTTTTCATCGGACAGGGGCCACGAGTGGCTACACCTTC
>TRBJ2-7|15|.|TRBV28|.
CASSFRGLSRYEQYF
TGTGCCAGCAGTTTTCGGGGGCTATCCCGCTACGAGCAGTACTTC
>TRBJ2-7|13|.|TRBV29-1|TRBD2
CSAEGTSAYEQYF
TGCAGCGCTGAGGGGACTAGCGCCTACGAGCAGTACTTC
>TRBJ2-2|15|.|TRBV6-6|TRBD1
CATSTGASVVGELFF
TGTGCCACCTCGACAGGGGCGAGTGTTGTCGGGGAGCTGTTTTTT
>TRBJ2-7|14|.|TRBV2|.
CASSEWGRVNEQYF
TGTGCCAGCAGTGAATGGGGCAGGGTCAACGAGCAGTACTTC
>TRBJ2-1|16|once|TRBV5-1|.
CASSTPSAYSYNEQFF
TGCGCCAGCAGCACCCCTAGCGCATACTCCTACAATGAGCAGTTCTTC
>TRBJ2-1|16|.|TRBV27|.
CASSLGPRASYNEQFF
TGTGCCAGCAGTTTAGGTCCCAGGGCCTCCTACAATGAGCAGTTCTTC
>TRBJ2-7|14|.|TRBV19|TRBD2
CASSITSGSNEQYF
TGTGCCAGTAGTATCACTAGCGGGAGCAACGAGCAGTACTTC
>TRBJ2-7|13|once|TRBV25-1|.
CASSEFGVYEQYF
TGTGCCAGCAGTGAATTCGGGGTTTACGAGCAGTACTTC
>TRBJ2-4|16|.|TRBV5-4|TRBD2
CASSLGGREGADIQYF
TGTGCCAGCAGCTTGGGGGGTCGGGAGGGTGCAGACATTCAGTACTTC
>TRBJ2-7|15|.|TRBV15|.
CATSRAAEGVNEQYF
TGTGCCACCAGCAGAGCTGCGGAGGGGGTGAACGAGCAGTACTTC
>TRBJ2-2|16|once|TRBV2|TRBD2
CASSAQTSGFTGELFF
TGTGCCAGCAGCGCCCAGACTAGCGGATTCACCGGGGAGCTGTTTTTT
>TRBJ2-7|14|.|TRBV27|.
CASSPTGRWYEQYF
TGTGCCAGCTCACCGACGGGACGCTGGTACGAGCAGTACTTC
>TRBJ2-3|15|.|TRBV10-3|TRBD1
CAIRGTGQGTDTQYF
TGTGCCATCAGGGGGACAGGGCAGGGGACAGATACGCAGTATTTT
>TRBJ2-7|16|.|TRBV27|.
CASSIKTGLLAYEQYF
TGTGCCAGCAGTATCAAAACTGGACTACTCGCCTACGAGCAGTACTTC
>TRBJ1-1|14|.|TRBV5-6|.
CASSWGTSGTEAFF
TGTGCCAGCAGCTGGGGGACATCGGGCACTGAAGCTTTCTTT
>TRBJ2-7|18|.|TRBV10-1|TRBD2
CASSVAGGPVRVWHEQYF
TGCGCCAGCAGTGTGGCGGGAGGGCCTGTGCGAGTCTGGCACGAGCAGTACTTC
>TRBJ2-5|17|.|TRBV7-7|TRBD2
CASSLGPGTSKEGTQYF
TGTGCTAGCAGCTTAGGACCCGGGACTAGCAAGGAGGGGACCCAGTACTTC
>TRBJ1-1|15|.|TRBV27|TRBD1
CASSLSGTGNTEAFF
TGTGCCAGCAGTTTATCGGGGACAGGGAACACTGAAGCTTTCTTT
>TRBJ2-7|15|.|TRBV11-2|TRBD2
CASSLGPSGKYEQYF
TGTGCCAGCAGCTTGGGTCCTAGCGGGAAATACGAGCAGTACTTC
>TRBJ2-1|17|.|TRBV5-6|TRBD2
CASSLDPRLAGVYEQFF
TGTGCCAGCAGCTTGGACCCGAGACTAGCGGGAGTCTATGAGCAGTTCTTC
>TRBJ2-7|16|.|TRBV19|.
CASSLRWDTVPYEQYF
TGTGCCAGTAGCCTACGATGGGACACAGTCCCCTACGAGCAGTACTTC
>TRBJ2-5|14|.|TRBV4-1|TRBD2
CASSQGLAEETQYF
TGCGCCAGCAGCCAAGGACTAGCGGAAGAGACCCAGTACTTC
>TRBJ2-4|16|.|TRBV25-1|TRBD2
CASSDSGRGPKNIQYF
TGTGCCAGCAGTGATAGCGGGAGGGGGCCCAAAAACATTCAGTACTTC